The present entry profiles one T cell receptor (beta chain) with its context. Its antigen is as yet unknown. TCRdb reprocessed the 5' RACE reads, with one entry per CDR3 protein and no DNA. Its listing shows approximately 300,000 distinct CDR3 sequences. The sample originates from a study of monozygotic twins with inflammatory bowel disease. General study results and limits: Differences in immunosuppressive treatment may have been a source of added variability in patient repertoires.

The germline V gene has CDR1 ENHRY and CDR2 SYGVKD. The CDR3 sequence is 15 residues long. Blood (under 2.6 ml) was collected from every donor individually. The specimen was blood. This TCR derives from a human donor with ulcerative colitis or Crohn's disease, or a healthy co-twin of an affected twin (not recorded which). V usage is TRBV10-3 and J usage is TRBJ2-7; checking the TCRdb D call of TRBD2 is not possible without DNA. The CDR3 sequence is CAISELAGGGSEQYF.